Listed below are T cell receptor beta chains from one sample, sequenced in a study of T cell responses to AZD1222 COVID-19 vaccine. The protocol was immunoSEQ multiplex PCR, while the TCRdb copy is restricted to in-frame clones and leaves out a portion. The profile shows tens of thousands of clones, approximately 90% of them singletons. This sample comprised peripheral blood, obtained 28 days after the second AZD1222 dose. These receptors all stem from an adult who received the AZD1222 COVID-19 vaccine. CDR3s leave out the opening cysteine and the closing phenylalanine or tryptophan. The D gene is left open where the match is weak.

J,V,D,CDR3
TRBJ1-1,TRBV25-1,TRBD1,ASSPLDREGGTEAF
TRBJ2-3,TRBV24-1,TRBD2,ATSLAGIGGTQY
TRBJ2-5,TRBV5-1,NA,ASSTDSRETQY
TRBJ1-5,TRBV2,NA,ASSEGRDQPQH
TRBJ2-1,TRBV7-2,TRBD1,ASSLRGQGNNEQF
TRBJ2-2,TRBV11-2,NA,ASSLGTGSTGELF
TRBJ2-2,TRBV19,TRBD1,ASSAPGTANTGELF
TRBJ1-2,TRBV19,NA,ASSISGFNYGYT
TRBJ1-1,TRBV28,NA,ASRPNTEAF
TRBJ2-7,TRBV4-1,NA,ASSQDYRTYEQY
TRBJ2-3,TRBV7-2,NA,ASSSYTGADTQY
TRBJ1-1,TRBV6-5,NA,ATQGSGTEAF
TRBJ1-5,TRBV4-1,TRBD1,ASSQEGQGAVQPQH
TRBJ2-3,TRBV24-1,TRBD2,ATSDPGGAGPTDTQY
TRBJ1-4,TRBV3-1/TRBV3-2,NA,ASSQEIGVREKLF
TRBJ1-1,TRBV6-5,TRBD1,ASSRTGFDHTEAF
TRBJ1-5,TRBV28,NA,ASRTQGTNQPQH
TRBJ1-4,TRBV5-1,TRBD1,ASRPTGGGSTNEKLF
TRBJ1-2,TRBV6-5,NA,ASSYSRGARGYGYT
TRBJ2-2,TRBV9,NA,ASSAQGSRAGELF
TRBJ2-5,TRBV19,TRBD2,ASSIRVRRLADETQY
TRBJ1-2,TRBV24-1,NA,ATSDDATDGYT
TRBJ1-3,TRBV6-1,TRBD1,ASSARRTGTGNTIY
TRBJ1-1,TRBV7-2,NA,ASSLGPTGEAF
TRBJ2-3,TRBV4-2,TRBD2,ASSQEAGGRGDTQY
TRBJ2-7,TRBV6-5,NA,ASSYSRGSEQY
TRBJ2-3,TRBV19,TRBD2,ASSISPGGGATDTQY
TRBJ1-2,TRBV6-1,NA,ASSETIGPNYGYT
TRBJ1-4,TRBV6-5,NA,ASSFSGFFEKLF
TRBJ1-6,TRBV19,TRBD1,AREGQGGSGYNSPLH
TRBJ2-7,TRBV18,NA,ASSPITSEQY
TRBJ2-3,TRBV4-1,TRBD1,ASSPGTGLLGTQY
TRBJ1-2,TRBV28,NA,ASYKFVGYGYT
TRBJ2-3,TRBV5-1,TRBD1,ASSPEGAAREDTQY
TRBJ2-7,TRBV27,NA,ASSFLQGDEQY
TRBJ1-6,TRBV28,NA,ASSLPGSPLH
TRBJ2-2,TRBV28,NA,ASSLSSGGKTGELF
TRBJ2-2,TRBV7-8,NA,ASRTDNTGELF
TRBJ1-4,TRBV5-4,TRBD1,ASSMENRGGSEKLF
TRBJ1-3,TRBV6-1,NA,ASSSGQKTNTIY
TRBJ1-6,TRBV4-1,TRBD1,ASSHGQGGLMALH
TRBJ1-1,TRBV29-1,TRBD1,SGDRVNTEAF
TRBJ1-1,TRBV4-2,NA,ASSLLVDNTEAF